This entry lists 15 T cell receptor beta chains sequenced from one sample in a study of shared clonotypes between healthy human individuals. The assay was immunoSEQ multiplex PCR, and TCRdb's table has in-frame clones only and misses some. The sample contains a few hundred thousand clones, over 50% of which appear only once. Source material: memory CD4+ T cells sorted from blood. The subset: CD45RA-negative fraction. The receptors originated from a man aged 25-40 years in good health.

The rearrangement uses TRBV2 and TRBJ2-1; D perhaps matches TRBD2 (5 bases). The CDR3 extends over 17 amino acids. The V and J ends lost 5 bases and 6 bases respectively, with 23 bases between them. Looked up from germline, CDR1 is SNHLY and CDR2 is FYNNEI. The CDR3 loop reads CASSKNLGRVLVNEQFF. The DNA for the CDR3 is TGTGCCAGCAGTAAAAACCTCGGGCGGGTTCTCGTCAATGAGCAGTTCTTC.

This clone was observed a handful of times. The chain employs TRBV28 and TRBJ2-5; D gene unclear. Germline-derived CDR1 and CDR2 are MDHEN and SYDVKM. The CDR3 covers 11 residues. Trimming took 4 bases from V and 8 from J, leaving 8 bases between them. The CDR3 sequence: CASSSGITQYF. The CDR3, as DNA: TGTGCCAGCAGTTCAGGTATTACCCAGTACTTC.

This clone was counted a single time. The rearrangement joins TRBV27 to TRBJ1-2; D is uncertain. This CDR3 is 11 amino acids long. Trimming left V 5 bases short and J 5 bases short, with 6 bases between. Germline CDR1 reads MNHEY; CDR2 reads SMNVEV (reference sequence). The CDR3 DNA sequence: TGTGCCAGCAGTCCAGGATATGGCTACACCTTC. This encodes CASSPGYGYTF.

The chain links TRBV14 to TRBJ1-2; TRBD1 is a possible D gene (6 bases). The CDR3 totals 12 residues. Trimming left V 2 bases short and J 6 bases short, with 7 bases between. From germline, CDR1 is SGHDN and CDR2 FVKESK. The chain's CDR3 is CASSQNRDGYTF. The CDR3, as DNA: TGTGCCAGCAGCCAAAACAGGGATGGCTACACCTTC.

J is TRBJ2-5 and V is TRBV10-2; D not resolved. Germline V CDR1 and CDR2: WSHSY, SAAADI. Trimming removed 5 bases from V and 8 bases from J, with 9 bases in between. The length of the CDR3 is 11 residues. The CDR3, as DNA: TGCGCCAGCAGTACCTCAGGTACCCAGTACTTC. This codes for CASSTSGTQYF.

This clone showed up just once. The rearrangement joins TRBV9 to TRBJ2-1; the match to TRBD2 covers 10 bases. Germline trimming cut 0 bases from V and 7 bases from J; bases unmatched to any gene: 10. This CDR3 has 17 amino acids. Germline lookup yields CDR1 SGDLS and CDR2 YYNGEE. The CDR3 loop is CASSVDVLAGVRNEQFF. CDR3 DNA: TGTGCCAGCAGCGTAGACGTCCTAGCGGGAGTTCGAAATGAGCAGTTCTTC.

The gene calls are TRBV10-3 and TRBJ2-3; no clear D gene. The CDR3 runs 12 residues. With 6 bases removed from V and 5 bases from J, the gap between germline ends came to 9 bases. CDR1 and CDR2 (germline): ENHRY, SYGVKD. CDR3 protein: CAIRPGKDTQYF. The CDR3, as DNA: TGTGCCATCAGGCCCGGTAAAGATACGCAGTATTTT.

A few counts support this clone. The chain carries TRBV9 and TRBJ2-1; D gene ambiguous. Trimming left V 2 bases short and J 1 base short, with 7 bases between. The length of the CDR3 is 14 residues. Per germline, CDR1 SGDLS and CDR2 YYNGEE. This chain's CDR3 is CASSVSGSYNEQFF. DNA of the CDR3: TGTGCCAGCAGCGTTTCCGGGTCCTACAATGAGCAGTTCTTC.

The chain combines TRBV7-9 with TRBJ1-4, with D unclear. The CDR3 has 15 amino acids. The germline V gene has CDR1 SEHNR and CDR2 FQNEAQ (reference sequence). Trimming left V 3 bases short and J 3 bases short, with 11 bases between. The CDR3, as DNA: TGTGCCAGCAGCTTGCGGCAGACGGCTAATGAAAAACTGTTTTTT. Protein: CASSLRQTANEKLFF.

The gene calls are TRBV11-2 and TRBJ2-5, with TRBD2 matching 9 bases. The CDR3 covers 16 residues. Germline V gene lookup returns CDR1 SGHAT and CDR2 FQNNGV. J lost 2 bases, V lost 3 bases, and 7 bases had no gene match. The DNA of the CDR3 is TGTGCCAGCAGCTTTTCTCTAGCGGGATATCAAGAGACCCAGTACTTC. This gives the protein CASSFSLAGYQETQYF. Drawing the rest from reference TRBV11-2 and TRBJ2-5, the complete variable domain is EAGVAQSPRYKIIEKRQSVAFWCNPISGHATLYWYQQILGQGPKLLIQFQNNGVVDDSQLPKDRFSAERLKGVDSTLKIQPAKLEDSAVYLCASSFSLAGYQETQYFGPGTRLLVL.

J is TRBJ2-1 and V is TRBV28; 16 bases map to TRBD2. CDR1 MDHEN and CDR2 SYDVKM come from the germline V gene. The CDR3 is 17 residues long. The J segment lost 3 bases and the V segment lost 7 bases, leaving 6 bases of the junction unmatched. CDR3 nucleotide sequence: TGTGCCAGCACGGGACTAGCGGGAGGGCCGAACTACAATGAGCAGTTCTTC. Residues: CASTGLAGGPNYNEQFF.

The chain employs TRBV7-8 and TRBJ2-7, with D unresolved. V dropped 6 bases and J dropped 2 bases, with 17 bases sitting between them. CDR1 and CDR2 (germline): SGHVS, FQNEAQ. This CDR3 is 15 amino acids long. In DNA, the CDR3 is TGTGCCAGCAGTCAAATATCCGCCTATACCTACGAGCAGTACTTC. Translation gives CASSQISAYTYEQYF.

The chain is built from TRBV19 and TRBJ1-4; D remains unclear. CDR3 size: 12 residues. Germline V lookup: CDR1 LNHDA, CDR2 SQIVND (reference sequence). Trimming pared 8 bases from V and 4 bases from J, leaving 8 bases between. The CDR3 spells CASLGLNEKLFF. CDR3 nucleotide sequence: TGTGCCAGTTTAGGACTTAATGAAAAACTGTTTTTT. The complete variable domain, with remaining parts taken from reference TRBV19 and TRBJ1-4, reads DGGITQSPKYLFRKEGQNVTLSCEQNLNHDAMYWYRQDPGQGLRLIYYSQIVNDFQKGDIAEGYSVSREKKESFPLTVTSAQKNPTAFYLCASLGLNEKLFFGSGTQLSVL.

This clone was seen once. V gene TRBV7-5 combines with J gene TRBJ2-7. TRBV7-5 corresponds to a pseudogene. CDR3 size: 14 residues. This CDR3 reads CVRSLEGRSYEQYF. For the CDR3, the DNA is TGTGTCAGAAGCTTAGAAGGCCGCTCCTACGAGCAGTACTTC.

This chain links TRBV7-2 with TRBJ2-1, with 7 bases that match TRBD2. V lost 5 bases and J lost 9; bases outside the gene matches: 13. The CDR3 length is 15 residues. Germline CDR1 SGHTA, CDR2 FQGNSA. The CDR3 sequence is CASSPLVGRRSEQFF. The CDR3, as DNA: TGTGCCAGCAGCCCCCTTGTCGGGAGGAGAAGTGAGCAGTTCTTC.